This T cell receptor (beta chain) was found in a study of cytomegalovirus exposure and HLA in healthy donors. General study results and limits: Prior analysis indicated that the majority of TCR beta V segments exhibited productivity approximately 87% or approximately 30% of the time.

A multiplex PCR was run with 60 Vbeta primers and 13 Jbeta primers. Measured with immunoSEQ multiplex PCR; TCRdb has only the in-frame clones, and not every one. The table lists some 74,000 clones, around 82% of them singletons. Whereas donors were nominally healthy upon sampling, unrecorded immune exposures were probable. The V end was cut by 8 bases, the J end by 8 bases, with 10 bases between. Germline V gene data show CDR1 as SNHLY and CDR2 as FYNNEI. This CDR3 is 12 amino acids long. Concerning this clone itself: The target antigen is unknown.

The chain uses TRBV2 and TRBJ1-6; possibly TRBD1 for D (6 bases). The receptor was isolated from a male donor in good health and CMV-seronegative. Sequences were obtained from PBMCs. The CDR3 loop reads CASGWTDSPLHF. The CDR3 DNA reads TGTGCCAGCGGGTGGACAGATTCACCCCTCCACTTT.